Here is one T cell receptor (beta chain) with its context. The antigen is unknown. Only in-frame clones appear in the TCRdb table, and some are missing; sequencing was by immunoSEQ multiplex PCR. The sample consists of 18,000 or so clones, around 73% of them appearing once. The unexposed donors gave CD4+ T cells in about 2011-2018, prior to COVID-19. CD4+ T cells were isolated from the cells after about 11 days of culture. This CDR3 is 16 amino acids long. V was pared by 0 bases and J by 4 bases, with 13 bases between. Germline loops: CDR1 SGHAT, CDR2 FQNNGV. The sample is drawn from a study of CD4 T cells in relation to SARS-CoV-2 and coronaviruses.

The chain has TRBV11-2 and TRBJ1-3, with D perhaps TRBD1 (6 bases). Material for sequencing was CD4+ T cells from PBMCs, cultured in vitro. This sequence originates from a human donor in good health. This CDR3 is CASSLDLAGAGNTIYF. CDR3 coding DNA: TGTGCCAGCAGCTTAGATCTGGCAGGGGCGGGAAACACCATATATTTT.